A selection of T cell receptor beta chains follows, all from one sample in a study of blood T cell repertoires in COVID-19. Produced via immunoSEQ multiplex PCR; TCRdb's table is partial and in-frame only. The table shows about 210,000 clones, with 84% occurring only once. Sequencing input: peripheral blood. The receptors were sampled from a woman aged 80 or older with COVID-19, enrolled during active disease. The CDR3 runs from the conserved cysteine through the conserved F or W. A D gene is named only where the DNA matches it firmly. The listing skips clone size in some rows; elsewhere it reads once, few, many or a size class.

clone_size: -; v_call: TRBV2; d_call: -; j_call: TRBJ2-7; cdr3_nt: TGTGCCAGCAGCTCCAGACAGGCTGGGGTGCTGAAGTACTTC; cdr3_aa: CASSSRQAGVLKYF
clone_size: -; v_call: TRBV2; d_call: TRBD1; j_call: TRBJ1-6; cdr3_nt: TGTGCCAGCAGCGGAGACAGGGACCTCCACTTT; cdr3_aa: CASSGDRDLHF
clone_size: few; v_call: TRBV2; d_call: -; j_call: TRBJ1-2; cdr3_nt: TGTGCCAGCAGTGAAAACCCCGACAGTCCCTATGGCTACACCTTC; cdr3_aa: CASSENPDSPYGYTF
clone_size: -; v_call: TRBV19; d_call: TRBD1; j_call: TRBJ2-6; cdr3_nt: TGTGCCAGTAGTGGACAGGGGGCTGGGGCCAACGTCCTGACTTTC; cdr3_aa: CASSGQGAGANVLTF
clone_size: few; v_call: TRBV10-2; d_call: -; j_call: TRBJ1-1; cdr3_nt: TGCGCCAGCAGTGGGGCTCTCTCCACTGAAGCTTTCTTT; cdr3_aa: CASSGALSTEAFF
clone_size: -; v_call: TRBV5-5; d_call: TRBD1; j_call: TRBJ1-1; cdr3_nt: TGTGCCAGCAGCAGCCTGGACAGGGGTAAAACTGAAGCTTTCTTT; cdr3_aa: CASSSLDRGKTEAFF
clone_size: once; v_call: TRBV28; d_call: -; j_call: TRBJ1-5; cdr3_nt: TGTGCCAGCAGTCCGCAGGGTAATGGGAAGCCCCAGCATTTT; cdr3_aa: CASSPQGNGKPQHF
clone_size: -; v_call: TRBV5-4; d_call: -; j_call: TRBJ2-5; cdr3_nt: TGTGCCAGCAGCCCAATACCGGGGGAAAGTCGTGAGACCCAGTACTTC; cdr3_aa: CASSPIPGESRETQYF
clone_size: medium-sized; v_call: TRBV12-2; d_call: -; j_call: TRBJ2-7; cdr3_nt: TGTGCAAGTCGCTTAAGGGGGGGCAGAAACTACTTC; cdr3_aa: CASRLRGGRNYF
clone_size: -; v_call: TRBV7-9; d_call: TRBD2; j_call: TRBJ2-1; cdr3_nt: TGTGCCAGCAGACCGAGCGGGGGGCCGGGGAATGAGCAGTTCTTC; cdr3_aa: CASRPSGGPGNEQFF
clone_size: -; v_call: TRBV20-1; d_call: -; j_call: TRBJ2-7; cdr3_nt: TGCAGTGCTAGTTCCCTTTACGGGCAGTACTTC; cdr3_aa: CSASSLYGQYF
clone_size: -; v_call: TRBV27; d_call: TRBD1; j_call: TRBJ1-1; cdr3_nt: TGTGCCAGCAGTTTGGGACAGGGGTCTGACGCTTTCTTT; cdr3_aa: CASSLGQGSDAFF
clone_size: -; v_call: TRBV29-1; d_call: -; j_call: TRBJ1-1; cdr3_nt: TGCAGCGTTGATCGTAACAGTAACACTGAAGCTTTCTTT; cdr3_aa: CSVDRNSNTEAFF
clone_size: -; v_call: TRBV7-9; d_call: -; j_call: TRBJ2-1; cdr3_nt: TGTGCCAGCAGCTTCGCCCACCAGGGGGGTTACAATGAGCAGTTCTTC; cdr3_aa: CASSFAHQGGYNEQFF
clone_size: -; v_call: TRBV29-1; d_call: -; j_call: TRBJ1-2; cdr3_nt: TGCAGCGACCAGTCCTCCACGGGTGGCTACGCCTTC; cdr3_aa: CSDQSSTGGYAF
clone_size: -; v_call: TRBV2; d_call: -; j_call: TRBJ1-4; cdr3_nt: TGTGCCAGCAGTGAGAGGAGGAACGGCGAAAAACTGTTTTTT; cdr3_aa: CASSERRNGEKLFF